Following are 27 T cell receptor beta chains from one sample sequenced in a study of blood T cell repertoires in COVID-19. Sequenced by immunoSEQ multiplex PCR; TCRdb stores in-frame clones only, minus some. The profile shows around 120,000 clones, about 86% of them singletons. What was sequenced was PBMCs or T cells enriched from blood (not recorded which). The source is a woman in her fifties or sixties who had recovered from COVID-19.

The CDR3 sequence: CASSLDTNTGELFF. The CDR3 coding sequence is TGTGCCAGCAGCCTTGACACGAACACCGGGGAGCTGTTTTTT. The chain carries TRBV7-6 and TRBJ2-2; D not certain. CDR3 length equals 14 residues. Looked up from germline, CDR1 is SGHVS and CDR2 is FNYEAQ. Trimming stripped 5 bases from V and 0 bases from J, with 7 bases between.

This clone was seen a few times. An end of the junction does not agree with germline; a read error may underlie this. The chain links TRBV9 to TRBJ2-3; no clear D. The CDR3 totals 14 residues. The germline V gene encodes CDR1 SGDLS and CDR2 YYNGEE. This CDR3 is CASSVYLSKDTQYF. The CDR3 DNA is TGTGCCAGCAGCGTATATCTTAGCAAAGATACGCAGTATTTT.

The chain employs TRBV9 and TRBJ2-7, with 15 bases identical to TRBD2. This CDR3 has 17 residues. With V trimmed by 0 bases and J by 4 bases, 5 bases remained unmatched. Germline CDR1 is SGDLS and CDR2 is YYNGEE. In DNA form, the CDR3 reads TGTGCCAGCAGCGTAGATCTTGGGACTAGCGGGGGGTACGAGCAGTACTTC. It codes for CASSVDLGTSGGYEQYF.

This clone was found once. The J gene is TRBJ1-1, the V gene TRBV6-5; D is ambiguous. The germline V gene has CDR1 MNHEY and CDR2 SVGAGI. Trimming shortened V by 2 bases and J by 2 bases, and 15 bases separated the two germline ends. The CDR3 has 16 residues. The CDR3 here is CASSYDQASRNTEAFF. CDR3 coding DNA: TGTGCCAGCAGTTACGATCAGGCCTCACGAAACACTGAAGCTTTCTTT.

The V and J genes are TRBV24-1 and TRBJ2-1, with 8 bases matching TRBD2. CDR3 length: 18 amino acids. V dropped 4 bases and J dropped 0; count of bases not matched to a gene: 10. Per the germline V gene, CDR1 is KGHDR and CDR2 is SFDVKD. The CDR3, as DNA: TGTGCCACCAGTGAGGCCGGGGGGGTCCACCCCTCCTACAATGAGCAGTTCTTC. Protein sequence: CATSEAGGVHPSYNEQFF.

The V gene is TRBV6-5, the J gene TRBJ1-5, with 8 positions matching TRBD1. The CDR3 consists of 15 residues. From germline, CDR1 is MNHEY and CDR2 SVGAGI. Germline trimming cut 5 bases from V and 2 bases from J; bases unmatched to any gene: 5. The CDR3 nucleotides read TGTGCCAGCAGTAGACAGGGGATACGCAATCAGCCCCAGCATTTT. Protein: CASSRQGIRNQPQHF.

The CDR3 coding sequence is TGTGCCAGCAGCAGCCGGGACAGTTTCTATGGCTACACCTTC. Residues: CASSSRDSFYGYTF. The rearrangement joins TRBV11-3 to TRBJ1-2; TRBD1 matches 7 bases. Germline V gene lookup returns CDR1 SGHNT and CDR2 YENEEA. The V segment lost 5 bases and the J segment 4 bases; nucleotides outside the gene matches: 7. The CDR3 has 14 residues.

This chain joins TRBV12-3 or TRBV12-4 and TRBJ1-5, with a possible D match to TRBD1 (6 bases). Between the trimmed V and J ends, which lost 6 bases and 5 bases, there was a span of 11 bases. This CDR3 has 13 residues. CDR3 sequence reads: CASRTGNDQPQHF. The DNA for the CDR3 is TGTGCCAGCAGAACAGGGAACGATCAGCCCCAGCATTTT.

The CDR3 here is CASSPTGSEQFF. The DNA of the CDR3 is TGTGCCAGTAGCCCAACAGGATCCGAGCAGTTCTTC. This chain uses TRBV19 with TRBJ2-1; the D gene is possibly TRBD1 (5 bases). The CDR3 consists of 12 residues. V dropped 6 bases and J dropped 10 bases, with 13 bases sitting between them. The germline CDR1 and CDR2 sequences are LNHDA and SQIVND (reference sequence).

CDR3 sequence: CASSSNNQPQHF. CDR3 sequence (DNA): TGTGCCAGCAGCTCCAACAATCAGCCCCAGCATTTT. This chain connects TRBV7-2 to TRBJ1-5; D call uncertain. The CDR3 length is 12 residues. Trimming took 4 bases from V and 3 from J, leaving 4 bases between them. Per germline, CDR1 SGHTA and CDR2 FQGNSA.

The V call is TRBV7-8, the J call TRBJ1-1; D uncertain. The ends were cut back, 1 base at V and 7 bases at J, with 10 bases in the middle. CDR1 SGHVS and CDR2 FQNEAQ come from the germline V gene. This CDR3 comprises 13 residues. CDR3 nucleotide sequence: TGTGCCAGCAGCTTAGACCTCAGATTTGAAGCTTTCTTT. Protein product: CASSLDLRFEAFF.

This chain links TRBV6-5 with TRBJ1-1, with 10 bases identical to TRBD1. The CDR3 runs 16 residues. The V and J ends lost 0 bases and 5 bases, in that order; junction bases with no gene match: 6. The germline CDR1 and CDR2 sequences are MNHEY and SVGAGI. CDR3 bases: TGTGCCAGCAGTTACTCGCGGACAGGGGGGAGGACTGAAGCTTTCTTT. Translation gives CASSYSRTGGRTEAFF.

This clone has just one count. The rearrangement links TRBV4-1 to TRBJ2-2; D unclear. The CDR3 length is 12 residues. The ends were cut back, 3 bases at V and 7 bases at J, with 6 bases in the middle. Germline values: CDR1 MGHRA, CDR2 YSYEKL. CDR3 bases: TGCGCCAGCAGCCAGGGCCACGGGGAGCTGTTTTTT. Its translation: CASSQGHGELFF.

This clone was seen a single time. The chain has TRBV7-2 and TRBJ1-5; no clear D gene. The ends were cut back, 5 bases at V and 6 bases at J, with 11 bases in the middle. This CDR3 is built from 13 residues. The V gene's germline CDR1 is SGHTA and CDR2 FQGNSA. The CDR3 region is CASSPRERQPQHF. CDR3 nucleotide sequence: TGTGCCAGCAGCCCGAGGGAACGTCAGCCCCAGCATTTT.

V and J are TRBV3-1 (or the pseudogene TRBV3-2) and TRBJ1-1, with 12 bases identical to TRBD1. This CDR3 spans 20 amino acids. The ends lost 2 bases at V and 1 base at J; junction bases unmatched: 14. In germline, CDR1 is LGHDT, CDR2 YNNKEL (reference sequence). CDR3: CASSQPRGTGTGGPNTEAFF. CDR3 nucleotides: TGTGCCAGCAGCCAACCCCGGGGGACCGGGACAGGGGGCCCGAACACTGAAGCTTTCTTT.

The chain links TRBV5-1 to TRBJ2-2; the match to TRBD2 covers 10 bases. J was trimmed by 6 bases and V by 4 bases; bases with no gene match: 9. CDR1 is SGHRS, CDR2 YFSETQ, per germline. The CDR3 consists of 16 residues. The CDR3 DNA reads TGCGCCAGCAGCCCGCTGAGCGGGGGGGCCGCCGGGGAGCTGTTTTTT. Translated: CASSPLSGGAAGELFF.

In this sample, this clone turned up once. This rearrangement joins TRBV6-5 to TRBJ2-1; the D gene is possibly TRBD1 (6 bases). The V end was cut by 6 bases, the J end by 4 bases, with 13 bases between. The CDR3 has 14 amino acids. Germline values: CDR1 MNHEY, CDR2 SVGAGI. In DNA, the CDR3 is TGTGCCAGCAGCCTTGGACAGACGTACAATGAGCAGTTCTTC. Translation gives CASSLGQTYNEQFF.

This sequence joins TRBV2 and TRBJ1-4; TRBD1 aligns across 8 bases. This CDR3 is 13 amino acids long. Germline CDR1 is SNHLY and CDR2 is FYNNEI. Unmatched junction bases numbered 2, after V lost 6 bases and J lost 5 bases. This CDR3 is CASRQGENEKLFF. CDR3 sequence (DNA): TGTGCCAGCAGACAGGGGGAGAATGAAAAACTGTTTTTT.

This clone appeared once. V gene TRBV11-2 combines with J gene TRBJ1-5; D gene unclear. The CDR3 has 16 residues. Per the germline V gene, CDR1 is SGHAT and CDR2 is FQNNGV. Trimming stripped 2 bases from V and 1 base from J, with 12 bases between. This CDR3 reads CASSLLGGNSNQPQHF. For the CDR3, the DNA is TGTGCCAGCAGCTTACTAGGAGGGAACAGCAATCAGCCCCAGCATTTT.

The chain has TRBV7-9 and TRBJ2-5; TRBD2 agrees at 13 bases. The germline gives CDR1 SEHNR, CDR2 FQNEAQ (reference sequence). Trimming cost V 7 bases and J 5 bases; bases outside gene matches: 4. This CDR3 spans 14 amino acids. CDR3 sequence (DNA): TGTGCCAGCACTGGGACTAGCGGGGCTGAGACCCAGTACTTC. Its protein is CASTGTSGAETQYF.

The CDR3 reads CASSFYTENTEAFF. CDR3 coding DNA: TGTGCCAGCAGCTTTTATACAGAGAACACTGAAGCTTTCTTT. J is TRBJ1-1 and V is TRBV11-2; D gene ambiguous. Trimming stripped 3 bases from V and 1 base from J, with 9 bases between. Germline V CDR1 and CDR2: SGHAT, FQNNGV. The CDR3 totals 14 residues.

The chain links TRBV6-6 to TRBJ2-1; TRBD2 matches at 11 bases. The germline V gene has CDR1 MNHNY and CDR2 SVGAGI (reference sequence). The CDR3 is made up of 15 amino acids. Germline trimming cut 4 bases from V and 8 bases from J; bases unmatched to any gene: 7. The CDR3 nucleotides are TGTGCCAGCAGTTCCGTAGCGGGGGGGGTGGATGAGCAGTTCTTC. It is translated as CASSSVAGGVDEQFF.

The rearrangement joins TRBV29-1 to TRBJ2-7; TRBD1 agrees at 8 bases. The CDR3 extends over 14 amino acids. From germline, CDR1 is SQVTM and CDR2 ANQGSEA. The ends lost 4 bases at V and 6 bases at J; junction bases unmatched: 11. CDR3 protein: CSVVRQGANSEQYF. The CDR3 nucleotides read TGCAGCGTTGTTCGGCAGGGGGCTAATTCCGAGCAGTACTTC.

This chain uses TRBV9 with TRBJ2-7, with 8 bases aligning to TRBD2. After removal of 3 bases from V and 3 bases from J, the junction contained 5 bases not matched to a gene. The CDR3 runs to 14 residues. Germline V gives CDR1 SGDLS, CDR2 YYNGEE. CDR3 amino acids: CASSETGTSYEQYF. In DNA form, the CDR3 reads TGTGCCAGCAGCGAAACCGGGACTAGCTACGAGCAGTACTTC.

The V and J genes are TRBV7-2 and TRBJ1-1, with TRBD1 as a possible D gene (5 bases). Germline CDR1 reads SGHTA; CDR2 reads FQGNSA. This CDR3 is 13 amino acids long. Between the trimmed V and J ends, which lost 1 base and 7 bases, there was a span of 10 bases. The DNA for the CDR3 is TGTGCCAGCAGCTTAGGACAGACAAGTGAAGCTTTCTTT. Protein sequence: CASSLGQTSEAFF. The full variable domain, completed using reference TRBV7-2 and TRBJ1-1, is GAGVSQSPSNKVTEKGKDVELRCDPISGHTALYWYRQSLGQGLEFLIYFQGNSAPDKSGLPSDRFSAERTGGSVSTLTIQRTQQEDSAVYLCASSLGQTSEAFFGQGTRLTVV.

This rearrangement joins TRBV9 to TRBJ2-3; TRBD2 might be the D (5 bases). Germline CDR1 reads SGDLS; CDR2 reads YYNGEE. Deletions cut 4 bases from V and 2 bases from J, with 17 bases between. CDR3 length: 16 amino acids. Here the CDR3 reads CASSPRRAEITDTQYF. The CDR3 nucleotides read TGTGCCAGCAGCCCCCGCCGAGCGGAGATCACAGATACGCAGTATTTT.

This clone was recorded a few times. The chain joins TRBV3-1 (or the pseudogene TRBV3-2) to TRBJ1-5; D call uncertain. The CDR3 sequence is 15 residues long. The germline V gene has CDR1 LGHDT and CDR2 YNNKEL (reference sequence). V was clipped by 3 bases and J by 2 bases, with 11 bases between them. The CDR3, as DNA: TGTGCCAGCAGCCAGGGAGGTGGGCGCAATCAGCCCCAGCATTTT. Its protein product is CASSQGGGRNQPQHF.